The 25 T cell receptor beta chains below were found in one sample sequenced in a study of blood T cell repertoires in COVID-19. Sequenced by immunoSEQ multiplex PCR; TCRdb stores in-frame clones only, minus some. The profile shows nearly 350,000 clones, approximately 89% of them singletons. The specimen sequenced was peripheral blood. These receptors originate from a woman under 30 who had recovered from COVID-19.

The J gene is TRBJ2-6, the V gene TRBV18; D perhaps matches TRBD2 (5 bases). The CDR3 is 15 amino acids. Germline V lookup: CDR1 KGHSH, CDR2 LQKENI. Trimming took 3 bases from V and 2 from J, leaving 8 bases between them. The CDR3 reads CASSPPGAGANVLTF. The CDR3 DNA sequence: TGTGCCAGCTCACCCCCCGGGGCTGGGGCCAACGTCCTGACTTTC.

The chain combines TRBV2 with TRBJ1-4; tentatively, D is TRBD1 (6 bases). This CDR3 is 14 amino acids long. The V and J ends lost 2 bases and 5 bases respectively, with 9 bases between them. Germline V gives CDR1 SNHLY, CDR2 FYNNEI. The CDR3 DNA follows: TGTGCCAGCAGTGAATCGACAGGAAATGAAAAACTGTTTTTT. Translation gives CASSESTGNEKLFF. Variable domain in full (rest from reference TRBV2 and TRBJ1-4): EPEVTQTPSHQVTQMGQEVILRCVPISNHLYFYWYRQILGQKVEFLVSFYNNEISEKSEIFDDQFSVERPDGSNFTLKIRSTKLEDSAMYFCASSESTGNEKLFFGSGTQLSVL.

CDR3 in amino acids: CASSLTSMAGELFF. DNA for the CDR3: TGTGCCAGCAGCTTGACTTCTATGGCTGGGGAGCTGTTTTTT. The chain uses TRBV6-2 or TRBV6-3 and TRBJ2-2, with D unresolved. Germline loops: CDR1 MNHEY, CDR2 SVGEGT. With 6 bases removed from V and 8 bases from J, the gap between germline ends came to 16 bases. There are 14 residues in the CDR3.

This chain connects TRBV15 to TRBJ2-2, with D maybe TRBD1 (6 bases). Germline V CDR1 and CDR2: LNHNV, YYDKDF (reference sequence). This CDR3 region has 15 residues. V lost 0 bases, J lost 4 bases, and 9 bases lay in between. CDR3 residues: CATSRESGATGELFF. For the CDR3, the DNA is TGTGCCACCAGCAGAGAATCAGGGGCCACCGGGGAGCTGTTTTTT. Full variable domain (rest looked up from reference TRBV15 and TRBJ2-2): DAMVIQNPRYQVTQFGKPVTLSCSQTLNHNVMYWYQQKSSQAPKLLFHYYDKDFNNEADTPDNFQSRRPNTSFCFLDIRSPGLGDTAMYLCATSRESGATGELFFGEGSRLTVL.

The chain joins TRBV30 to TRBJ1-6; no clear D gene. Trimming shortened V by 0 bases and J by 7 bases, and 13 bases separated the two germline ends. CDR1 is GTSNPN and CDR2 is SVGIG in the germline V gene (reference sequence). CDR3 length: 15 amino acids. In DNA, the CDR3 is TGTGCCTGGAGTGTACGAATCAGGCAAAATTCACCCCTCCACTTT. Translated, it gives CAWSVRIRQNSPLHF.

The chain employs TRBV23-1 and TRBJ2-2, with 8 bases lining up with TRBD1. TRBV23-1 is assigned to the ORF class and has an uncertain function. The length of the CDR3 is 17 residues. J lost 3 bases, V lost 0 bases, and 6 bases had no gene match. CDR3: CASSQSAQGAHTGELFF. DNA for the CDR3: TGCGCCAGCAGTCAATCCGCCCAGGGGGCTCACACCGGGGAGCTGTTTTTT.

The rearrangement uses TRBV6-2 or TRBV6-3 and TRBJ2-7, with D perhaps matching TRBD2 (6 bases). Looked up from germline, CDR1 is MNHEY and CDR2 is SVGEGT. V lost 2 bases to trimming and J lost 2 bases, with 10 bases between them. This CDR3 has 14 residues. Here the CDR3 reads CASSYGGSPYEQYV. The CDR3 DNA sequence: TGTGCCAGCAGTTACGGGGGGTCCCCCTACGAGCAGTACGTC.

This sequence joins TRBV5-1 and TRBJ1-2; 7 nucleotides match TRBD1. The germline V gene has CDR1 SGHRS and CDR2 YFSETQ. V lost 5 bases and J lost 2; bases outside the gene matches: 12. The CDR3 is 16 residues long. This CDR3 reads CASRLQPGQINYGYTF. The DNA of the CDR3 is TGCGCCAGCAGATTACAACCGGGACAGATAAACTATGGCTACACCTTC.

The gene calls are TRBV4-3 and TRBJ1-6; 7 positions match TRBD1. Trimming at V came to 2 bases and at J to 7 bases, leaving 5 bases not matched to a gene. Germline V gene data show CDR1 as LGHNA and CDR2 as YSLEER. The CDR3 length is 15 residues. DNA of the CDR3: TGCGCCAGCAGCCAACCAGGGGGAGGAAATTCACCCCTCCACTTT. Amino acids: CASSQPGGGNSPLHF.

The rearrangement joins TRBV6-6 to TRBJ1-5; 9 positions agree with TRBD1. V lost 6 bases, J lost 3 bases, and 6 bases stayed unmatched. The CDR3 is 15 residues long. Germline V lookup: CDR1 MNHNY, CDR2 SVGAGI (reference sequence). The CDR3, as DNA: TGTGCCAGCAGCCGCGACAGGGGGGACAATCAGCCCCAGCATTTT. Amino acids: CASSRDRGDNQPQHF.

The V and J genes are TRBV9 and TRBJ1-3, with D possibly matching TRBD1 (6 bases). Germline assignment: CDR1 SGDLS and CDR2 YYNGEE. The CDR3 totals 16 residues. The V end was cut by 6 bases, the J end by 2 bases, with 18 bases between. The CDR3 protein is CASNPGGSTAGNTIYF. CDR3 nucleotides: TGTGCCAGCAACCCGGGGGGCTCCACGGCTGGAAACACCATATATTTT.

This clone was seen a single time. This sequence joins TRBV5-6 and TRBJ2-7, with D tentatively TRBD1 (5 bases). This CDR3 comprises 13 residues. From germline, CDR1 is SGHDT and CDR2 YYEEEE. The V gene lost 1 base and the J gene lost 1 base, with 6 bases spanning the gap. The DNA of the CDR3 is TGTGCCAGCAGCTTGACAGGTTCCTACGAGCAGTACGTC. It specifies CASSLTGSYEQYV.

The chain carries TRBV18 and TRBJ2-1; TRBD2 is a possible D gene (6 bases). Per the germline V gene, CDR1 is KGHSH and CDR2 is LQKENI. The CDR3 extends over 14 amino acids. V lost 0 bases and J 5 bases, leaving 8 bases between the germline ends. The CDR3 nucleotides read TGTGCCAGCTCACCACCGGAGGGAAACAATGAGCAGTTCTTC. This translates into CASSPPEGNNEQFF.

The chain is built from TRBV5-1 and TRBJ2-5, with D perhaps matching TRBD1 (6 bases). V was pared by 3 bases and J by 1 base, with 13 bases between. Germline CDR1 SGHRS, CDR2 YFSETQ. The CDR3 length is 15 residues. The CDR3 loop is CASSSQGMGQETQYF. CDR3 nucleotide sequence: TGCGCCAGCAGCTCACAGGGTATGGGCCAAGAGACCCAGTACTTC.

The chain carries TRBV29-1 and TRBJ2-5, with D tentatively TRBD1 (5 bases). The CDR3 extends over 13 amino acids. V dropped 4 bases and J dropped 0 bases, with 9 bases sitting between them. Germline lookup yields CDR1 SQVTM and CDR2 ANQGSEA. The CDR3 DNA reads TGCAGCGTTGGGGGCCTGAACCAAGAGACCCAGTACTTC. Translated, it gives CSVGGLNQETQYF.

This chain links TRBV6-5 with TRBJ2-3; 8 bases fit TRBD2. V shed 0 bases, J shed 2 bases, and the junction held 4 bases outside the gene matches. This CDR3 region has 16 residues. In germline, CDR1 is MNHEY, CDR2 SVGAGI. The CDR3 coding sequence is TGTGCCAGCAGTTACTCGTCCGGGGGGGCCACAGATACGCAGTATTTT. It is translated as CASSYSSGGATDTQYF.

As DNA, the CDR3 is TGTGCCAGTAGTCCCCGAGGAGGGGCCAGTGCGGTGTACGTC. This sequence encodes CASSPRGGASAVYV. V and J are TRBV19 and TRBJ2-7; D possibly corresponds to TRBD2 (6 bases). The CDR3 spans 14 residues. The germline V and J ends were trimmed by 5 bases and 12 bases, with 23 bases remaining between them. Germline loops: CDR1 LNHDA, CDR2 SQIVND (reference sequence).

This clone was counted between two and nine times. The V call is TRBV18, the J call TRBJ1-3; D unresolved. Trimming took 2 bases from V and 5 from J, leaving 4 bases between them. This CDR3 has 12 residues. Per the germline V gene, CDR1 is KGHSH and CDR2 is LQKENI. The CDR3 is CASSPERNTIYF. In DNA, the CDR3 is TGTGCCAGCTCACCAGAGAGAAACACCATATATTTT.

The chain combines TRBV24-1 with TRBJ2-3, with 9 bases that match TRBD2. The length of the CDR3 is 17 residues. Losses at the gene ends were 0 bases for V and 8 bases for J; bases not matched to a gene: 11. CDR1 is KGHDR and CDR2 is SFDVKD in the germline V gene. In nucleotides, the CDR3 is TGTGCCACCAGTGATTTGCGAGAGGCGGGAGGGCCTCGTACGCAGTATTTT. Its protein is CATSDLREAGGPRTQYF.

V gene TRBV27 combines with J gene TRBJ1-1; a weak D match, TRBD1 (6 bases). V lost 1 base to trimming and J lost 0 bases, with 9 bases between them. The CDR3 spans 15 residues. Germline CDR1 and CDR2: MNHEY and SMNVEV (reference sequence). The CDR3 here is CASSLYTGLNTEAFF. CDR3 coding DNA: TGTGCCAGCAGTTTATACACAGGGTTGAACACTGAAGCTTTCTTT.

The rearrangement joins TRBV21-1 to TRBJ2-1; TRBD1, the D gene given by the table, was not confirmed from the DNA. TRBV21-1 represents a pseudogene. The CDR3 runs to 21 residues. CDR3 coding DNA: TGTGCCAGCAGCTCACCCCGGAGGGACAGGTACTTCTCTCCTTACGCGAATGAGCAGTTCTTC. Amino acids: CASSSPRRDRYFSPYANEQFF.

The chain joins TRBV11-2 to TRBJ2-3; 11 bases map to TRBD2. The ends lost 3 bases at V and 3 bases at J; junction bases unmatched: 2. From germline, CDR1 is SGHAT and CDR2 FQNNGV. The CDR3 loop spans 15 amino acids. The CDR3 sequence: CASSLGLAVTDTQYF. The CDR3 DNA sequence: TGTGCCAGCAGCTTGGGACTAGCGGTTACAGATACGCAGTATTTT.

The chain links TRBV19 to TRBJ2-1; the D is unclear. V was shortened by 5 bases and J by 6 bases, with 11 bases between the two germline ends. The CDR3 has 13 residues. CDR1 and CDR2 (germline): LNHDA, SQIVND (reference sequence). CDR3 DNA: TGTGCCAGTAGTCTTCGCCCGGGCAATGAGCAGTTCTTC. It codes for CASSLRPGNEQFF.

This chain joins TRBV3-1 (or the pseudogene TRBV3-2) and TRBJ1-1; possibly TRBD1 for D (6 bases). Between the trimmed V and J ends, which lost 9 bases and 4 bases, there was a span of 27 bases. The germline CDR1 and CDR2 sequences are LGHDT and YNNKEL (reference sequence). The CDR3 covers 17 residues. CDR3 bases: TGTGCCAGGTGGTTAAGGGGGGGGAGTGAAGGGAGCACTGAAGCTTTCTTT. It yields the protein CARWLRGGSEGSTEAFF.

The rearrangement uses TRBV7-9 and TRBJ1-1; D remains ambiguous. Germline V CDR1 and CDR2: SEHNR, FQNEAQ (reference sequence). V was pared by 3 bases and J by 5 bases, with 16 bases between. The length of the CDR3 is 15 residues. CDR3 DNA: TGTGCCAGCAGCTTTAGCGTGGGCAGGAATACTGAAGCTTTCTTT. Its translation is CASSFSVGRNTEAFF. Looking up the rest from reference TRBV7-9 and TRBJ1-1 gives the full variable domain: DTGVSQNPRHKITKRGQNVTFRCDPISEHNRLYWYRQTLGQGPEFLTYFQNEAQLEKSRLLSDRFSAERPKGSFSTLEIQRTEQGDSAMYLCASSFSVGRNTEAFFGQGTRLTVV.